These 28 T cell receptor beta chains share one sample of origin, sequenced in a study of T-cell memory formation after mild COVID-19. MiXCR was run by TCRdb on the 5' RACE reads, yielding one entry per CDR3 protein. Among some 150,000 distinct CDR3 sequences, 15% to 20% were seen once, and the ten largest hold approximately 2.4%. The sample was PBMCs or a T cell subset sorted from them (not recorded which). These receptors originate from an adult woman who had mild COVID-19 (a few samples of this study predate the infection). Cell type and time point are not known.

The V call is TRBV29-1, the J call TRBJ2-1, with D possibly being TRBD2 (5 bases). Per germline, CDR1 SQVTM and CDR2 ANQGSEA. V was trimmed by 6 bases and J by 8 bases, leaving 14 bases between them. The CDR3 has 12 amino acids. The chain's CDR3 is CSVREGGDEQFF. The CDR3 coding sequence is TGCAGCGTCCGGGAAGGTGGCGATGAGCAGTTCTTC.

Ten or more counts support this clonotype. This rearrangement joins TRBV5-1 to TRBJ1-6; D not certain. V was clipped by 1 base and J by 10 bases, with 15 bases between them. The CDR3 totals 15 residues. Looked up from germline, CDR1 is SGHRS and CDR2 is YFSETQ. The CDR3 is CASSLTGLPQSPLHF. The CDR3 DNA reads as TGCGCCAGCAGCTTGACGGGCCTGCCTCAGTCACCCCTCCACTTT.

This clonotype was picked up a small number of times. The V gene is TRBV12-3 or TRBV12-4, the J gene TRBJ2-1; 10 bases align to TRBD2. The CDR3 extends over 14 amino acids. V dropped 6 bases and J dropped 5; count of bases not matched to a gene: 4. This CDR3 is CASRISGGNNEQFF. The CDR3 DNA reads TGTGCCAGCAGGATTAGCGGGGGGAACAATGAGCAGTTCTTC.

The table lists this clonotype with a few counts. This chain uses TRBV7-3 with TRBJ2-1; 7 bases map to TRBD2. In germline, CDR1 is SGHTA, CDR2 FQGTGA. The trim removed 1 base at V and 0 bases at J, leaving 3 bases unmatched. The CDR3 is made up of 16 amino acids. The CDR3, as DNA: TGTGCCAGCAGCTTAAACGGCGGGAGCTCCTACAATGAGCAGTTCTTC. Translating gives CASSLNGGSSYNEQFF.

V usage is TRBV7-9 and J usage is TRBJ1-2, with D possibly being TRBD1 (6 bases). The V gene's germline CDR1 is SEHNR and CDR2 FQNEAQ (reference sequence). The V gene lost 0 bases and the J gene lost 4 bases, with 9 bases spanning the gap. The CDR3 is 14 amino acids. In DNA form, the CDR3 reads TGTGCCAGCAGCTTAGCCGACAGGTCCTATGGCTACACCTTC. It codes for CASSLADRSYGYTF. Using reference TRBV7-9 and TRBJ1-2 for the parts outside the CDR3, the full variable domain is DTGVSQNPRHKITKRGQNVTFRCDPISEHNRLYWYRQTLGQGPEFLTYFQNEAQLEKSRLLSDRFSAERPKGSFSTLEIQRTEQGDSAMYLCASSLADRSYGYTFGSGTRLTVV.

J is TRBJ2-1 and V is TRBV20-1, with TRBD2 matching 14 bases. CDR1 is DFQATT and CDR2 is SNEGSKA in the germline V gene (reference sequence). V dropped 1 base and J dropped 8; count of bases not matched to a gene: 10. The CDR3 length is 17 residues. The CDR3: CSARGQGTSGSGDEQFF. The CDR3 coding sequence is TGCAGTGCTAGAGGCCAAGGGACTAGCGGGAGCGGTGATGAGCAGTTCTTC.

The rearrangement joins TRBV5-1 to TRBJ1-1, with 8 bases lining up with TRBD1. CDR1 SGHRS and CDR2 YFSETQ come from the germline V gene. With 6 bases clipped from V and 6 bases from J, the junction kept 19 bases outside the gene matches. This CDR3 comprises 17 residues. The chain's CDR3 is CASTSSLLGQGSAEAFF. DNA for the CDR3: TGCGCCAGCACGTCGTCCTTGCTAGGACAGGGATCCGCTGAAGCTTTCTTT.

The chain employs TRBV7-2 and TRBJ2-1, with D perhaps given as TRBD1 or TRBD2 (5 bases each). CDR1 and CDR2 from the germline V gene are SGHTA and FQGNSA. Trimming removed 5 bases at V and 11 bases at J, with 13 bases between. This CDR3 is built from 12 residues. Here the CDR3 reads CASSVPTGQQFF. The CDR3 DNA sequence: TGTGCCAGCAGCGTCCCTACGGGGCAGCAGTTCTTC.

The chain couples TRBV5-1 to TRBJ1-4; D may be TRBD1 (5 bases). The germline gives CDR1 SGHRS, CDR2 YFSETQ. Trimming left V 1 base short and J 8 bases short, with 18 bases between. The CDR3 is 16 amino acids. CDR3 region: CASSLPAGLTSEKLFF. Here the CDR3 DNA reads TGCGCCAGCAGCTTGCCCGCGGGACTGACTTCGGAAAAACTGTTTTTT.

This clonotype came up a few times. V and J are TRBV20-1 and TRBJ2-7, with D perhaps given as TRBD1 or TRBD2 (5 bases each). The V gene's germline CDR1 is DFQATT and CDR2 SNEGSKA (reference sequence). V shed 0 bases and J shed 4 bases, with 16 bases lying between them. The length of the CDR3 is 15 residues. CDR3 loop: CSAREPGASRYEQYF. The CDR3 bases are TGCAGTGCTAGAGAGCCCGGGGCATCGAGGTACGAGCAGTACTTC.

CDR3 nucleotide sequence: TGTGCCAGCAGTCCAGCAGGGGGAGGGAACACCGGGGAGCTGTTTTTT. It codes for CASSPAGGGNTGELFF. The gene calls are TRBV12-3 or TRBV12-4 and TRBJ2-2, with a tentative D call TRBD1 (7 bases). The CDR3 length is 16 residues. The V gene lost 5 bases and the J gene lost 1 base, with 14 bases spanning the gap.

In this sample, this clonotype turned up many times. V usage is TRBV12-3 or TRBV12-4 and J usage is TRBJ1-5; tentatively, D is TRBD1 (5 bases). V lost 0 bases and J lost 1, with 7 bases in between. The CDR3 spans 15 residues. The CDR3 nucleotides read TGTGCCAGCAGTTTAGCGGCAGGGAGCAATCAGCCCCAGCATTTT. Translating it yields CASSLAAGSNQPQHF.

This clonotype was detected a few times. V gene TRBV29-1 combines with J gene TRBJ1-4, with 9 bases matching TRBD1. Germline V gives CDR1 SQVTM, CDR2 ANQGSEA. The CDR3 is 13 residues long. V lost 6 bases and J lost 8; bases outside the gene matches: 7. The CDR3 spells CSVGDRVGEKLFF. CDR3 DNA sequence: TGCAGCGTGGGGGACAGGGTAGGCGAAAAACTGTTTTTT.

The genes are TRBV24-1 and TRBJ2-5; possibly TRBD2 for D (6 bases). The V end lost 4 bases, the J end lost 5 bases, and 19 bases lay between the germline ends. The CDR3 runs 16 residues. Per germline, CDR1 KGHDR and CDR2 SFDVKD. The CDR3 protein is CATSDSRDSVGETQYF. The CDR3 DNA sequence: TGTGCCACCAGTGACTCACGGGACTCTGTGGGGGAGACCCAGTACTTC.

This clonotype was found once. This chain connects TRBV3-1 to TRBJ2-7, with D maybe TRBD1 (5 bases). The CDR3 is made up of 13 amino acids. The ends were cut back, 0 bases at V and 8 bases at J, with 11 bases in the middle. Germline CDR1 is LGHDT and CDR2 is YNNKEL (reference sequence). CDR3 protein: CASSQDWSGKQYF. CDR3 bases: TGTGCCAGCAGCCAAGATTGGTCAGGGAAGCAGTACTTC.

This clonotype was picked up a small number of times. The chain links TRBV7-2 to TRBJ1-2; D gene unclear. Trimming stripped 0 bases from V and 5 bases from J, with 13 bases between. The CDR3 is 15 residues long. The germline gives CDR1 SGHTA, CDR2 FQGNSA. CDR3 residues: CASSLADASVYGYTF. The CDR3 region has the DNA TGTGCCAGCAGCTTAGCCGACGCCAGTGTGTATGGCTACACCTTC.

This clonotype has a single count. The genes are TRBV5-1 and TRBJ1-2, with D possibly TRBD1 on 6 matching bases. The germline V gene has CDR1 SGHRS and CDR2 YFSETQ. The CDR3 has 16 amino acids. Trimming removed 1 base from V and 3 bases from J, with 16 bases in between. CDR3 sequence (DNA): TGCGCCAGCAGCTTGAGTACTGGGGGCGGTTACTATGGCTACACCTTC. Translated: CASSLSTGGGYYGYTF.

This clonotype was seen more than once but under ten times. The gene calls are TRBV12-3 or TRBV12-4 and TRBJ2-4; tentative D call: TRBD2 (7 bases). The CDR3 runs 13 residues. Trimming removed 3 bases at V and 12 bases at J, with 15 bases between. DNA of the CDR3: TGTGCCAGCAGTTTTCGGGCGGGGGCTGGTCAGTACTTC. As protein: CASSFRAGAGQYF.

In DNA form, the CDR3 reads TGCAGTGCTACTACTAGCGGGGGCCTAGAGACCTACGAGCAGTACTTC. Its translation is CSATTSGGLETYEQYF. The V call is TRBV20-1, the J call TRBJ2-7; 11 bases are shared with TRBD2. The CDR3 runs to 16 residues. The junction had 10 bases not matched to a gene; V was cut back by 4 bases and J by 2 bases. Germline V CDR1 and CDR2: DFQATT, SNEGSKA (reference sequence).

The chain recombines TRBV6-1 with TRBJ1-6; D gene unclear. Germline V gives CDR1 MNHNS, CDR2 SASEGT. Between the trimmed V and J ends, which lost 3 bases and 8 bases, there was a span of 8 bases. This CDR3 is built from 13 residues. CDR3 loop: CASSDTADSPLHF. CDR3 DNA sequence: TGTGCCAGCAGTGACACCGCCGATTCACCCCTCCACTTT.

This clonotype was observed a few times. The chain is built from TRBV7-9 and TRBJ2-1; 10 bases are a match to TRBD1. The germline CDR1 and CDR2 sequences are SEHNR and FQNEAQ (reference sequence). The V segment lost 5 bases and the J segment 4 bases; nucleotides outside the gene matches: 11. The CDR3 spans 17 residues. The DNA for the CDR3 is TGTGCCAGCAGCCAAACCCGGGACAGGGGACCATACAATGAGCAGTTCTTC. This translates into CASSQTRDRGPYNEQFF.

CDR3 amino acids: CAIKVGSSYEQYF. The CDR3, as DNA: TGTGCCATCAAGGTGGGGAGCTCCTACGAGCAGTACTTC. The V and J genes are TRBV10-3 and TRBJ2-7, with D possibly being TRBD2 (5 bases). The germline V gene encodes CDR1 ENHRY and CDR2 SYGVKD. The V gene lost 7 bases and the J gene lost 0 bases, with 10 bases spanning the gap. The CDR3 totals 13 residues.

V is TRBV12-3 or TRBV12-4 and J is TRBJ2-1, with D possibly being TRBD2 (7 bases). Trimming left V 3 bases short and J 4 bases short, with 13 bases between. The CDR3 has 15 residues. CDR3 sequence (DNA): TGTGCCAGCAGTTTGGGGCGGGGGCTTTACAATGAGCAGTTCTTC. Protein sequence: CASSLGRGLYNEQFF.

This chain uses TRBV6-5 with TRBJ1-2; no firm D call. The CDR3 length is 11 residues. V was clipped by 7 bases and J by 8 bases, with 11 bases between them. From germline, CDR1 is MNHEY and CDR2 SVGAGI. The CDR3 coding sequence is TGTGCCAGCATCAATAGTGCCGGCTACACCTTC. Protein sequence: CASINSAGYTF.

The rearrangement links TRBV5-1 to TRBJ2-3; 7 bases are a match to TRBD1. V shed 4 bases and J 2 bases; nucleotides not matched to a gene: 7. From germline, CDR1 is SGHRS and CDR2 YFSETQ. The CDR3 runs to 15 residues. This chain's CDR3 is CASSLSGGTTDTQYF. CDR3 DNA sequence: TGCGCCAGCAGCCTATCAGGGGGAACCACAGATACGCAGTATTTT. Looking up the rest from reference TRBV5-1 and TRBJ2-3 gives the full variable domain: KAGVTQTPRYLIKTRGQQVTLSCSPISGHRSVSWYQQTPGQGLQFLFEYFSETQRNKGNFPGRFSGRQFSNSRSEMNVSTLELGDSALYLCASSLSGGTTDTQYFGPGTRLTVL.

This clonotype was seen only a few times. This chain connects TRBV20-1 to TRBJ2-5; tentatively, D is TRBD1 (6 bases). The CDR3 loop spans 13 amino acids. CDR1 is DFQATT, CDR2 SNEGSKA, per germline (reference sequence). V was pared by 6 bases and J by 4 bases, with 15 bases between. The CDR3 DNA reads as TGCAGTGCAAGTCAGGGGTCGGGAGAGACCCAGTACTTC. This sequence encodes CSASQGSGETQYF.

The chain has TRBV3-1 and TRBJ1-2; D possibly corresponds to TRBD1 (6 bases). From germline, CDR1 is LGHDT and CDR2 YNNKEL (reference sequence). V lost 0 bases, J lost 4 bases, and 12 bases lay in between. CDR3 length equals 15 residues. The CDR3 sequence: CASSQDREGGYGYTF. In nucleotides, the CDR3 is TGTGCCAGCAGCCAAGATCGAGAAGGGGGCTATGGCTACACCTTC.

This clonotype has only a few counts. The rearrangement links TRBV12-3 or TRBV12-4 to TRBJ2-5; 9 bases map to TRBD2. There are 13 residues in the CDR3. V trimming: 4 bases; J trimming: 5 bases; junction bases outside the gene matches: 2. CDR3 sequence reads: CASSSSGTETQYF. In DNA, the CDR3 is TGTGCCAGCAGTTCTAGCGGGACCGAGACCCAGTACTTC.